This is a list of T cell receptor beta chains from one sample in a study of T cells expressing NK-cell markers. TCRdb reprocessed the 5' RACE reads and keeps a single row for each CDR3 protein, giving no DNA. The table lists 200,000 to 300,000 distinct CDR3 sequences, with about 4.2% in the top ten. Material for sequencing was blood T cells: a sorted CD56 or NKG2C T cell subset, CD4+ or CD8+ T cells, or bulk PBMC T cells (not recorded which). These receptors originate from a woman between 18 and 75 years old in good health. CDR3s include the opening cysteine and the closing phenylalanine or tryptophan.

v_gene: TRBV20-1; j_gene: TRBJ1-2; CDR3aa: CSAHGPGSNGYTF
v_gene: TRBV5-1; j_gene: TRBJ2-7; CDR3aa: CASSLWVRPSSYEQYF
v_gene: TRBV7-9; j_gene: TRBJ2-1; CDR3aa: CASSHQGYSYNEQFF
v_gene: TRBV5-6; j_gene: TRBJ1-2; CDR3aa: CTSSLAKAPGGYTF
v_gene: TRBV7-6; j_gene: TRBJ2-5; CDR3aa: CASSLQLRGQETQYF
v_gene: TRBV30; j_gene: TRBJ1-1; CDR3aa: CAWSRLATEAFF
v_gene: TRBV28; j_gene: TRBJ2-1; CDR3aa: CASSRPGTGRYNEQFF
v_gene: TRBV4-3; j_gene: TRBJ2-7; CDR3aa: CASSQDSPGGDYEQYF
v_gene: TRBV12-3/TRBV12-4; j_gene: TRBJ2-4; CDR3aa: CASSIQGAQVIQYF
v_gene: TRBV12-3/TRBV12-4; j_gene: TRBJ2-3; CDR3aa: CASSRNSGEYTDTQYF
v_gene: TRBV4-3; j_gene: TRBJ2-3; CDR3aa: CASSQGWLAGSTDTQYF
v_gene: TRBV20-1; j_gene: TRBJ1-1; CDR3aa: CSARNTYRGNTEAFF
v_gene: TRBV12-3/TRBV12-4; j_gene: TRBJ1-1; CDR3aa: CASSSNTEAFF
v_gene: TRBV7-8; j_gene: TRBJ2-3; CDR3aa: CASSLAIPDTQYF
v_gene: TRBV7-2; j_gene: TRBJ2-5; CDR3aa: CASSWGGRETQYF
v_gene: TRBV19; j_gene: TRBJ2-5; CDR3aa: CASTEGQTSGTQYF
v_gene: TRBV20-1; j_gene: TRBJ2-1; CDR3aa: CSAGGAWGQFF
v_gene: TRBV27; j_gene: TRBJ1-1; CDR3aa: CASSLFRVLNTEAFF
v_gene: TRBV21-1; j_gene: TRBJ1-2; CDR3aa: CASSRGPGSYGYTF
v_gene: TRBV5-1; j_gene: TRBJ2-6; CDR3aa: CASSLMPGAGANVLTF
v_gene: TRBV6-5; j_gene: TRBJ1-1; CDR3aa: CASSYRKNTEAFF
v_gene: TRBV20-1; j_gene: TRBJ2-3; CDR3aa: CSAGTDTDTQYF
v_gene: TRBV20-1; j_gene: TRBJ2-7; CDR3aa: CSARGIAVVDYEQYF
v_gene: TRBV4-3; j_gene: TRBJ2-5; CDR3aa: CASSQDLWETQYF
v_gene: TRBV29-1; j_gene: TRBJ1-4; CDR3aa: CSVEGLATNEKLFF
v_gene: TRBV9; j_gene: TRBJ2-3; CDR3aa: CASSVGYGTGVPDTQYF
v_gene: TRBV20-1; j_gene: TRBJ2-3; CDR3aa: CSARMAGLATTDTQYF
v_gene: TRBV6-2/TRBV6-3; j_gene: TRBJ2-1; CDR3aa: CASKGAAGVSFF